This TCR beta chain was documented in a study of T cell repertoires in cytomegalovirus infection. About the research overall: The authors used CMV epitopes that were HLA-C-restricted (recently identified) and HLA-B-restricted (well studied). Signatures in public TCR beta sequences pointed to both CMV infection and matching HLA type. Study-wide results and limits: Cumulative public TCR beta family frequency identified CMV carriers with the relevant HLA.

This clonotype has a handful of counts. Its antigen remains unidentified. In TCRdb, the reads were re-called with MiXCR into one record per CDR3 protein. The data show approximately 770,000 distinct CDR3 sequences, 25% to 30% seen once. Between the trimmed V and J ends, which lost 5 bases and 7 bases, there was a span of 21 bases. The CDR3 has 16 residues. The V gene's germline CDR1 is MNHNS and CDR2 SASEGT. Specimen: cultured CD8+ T cells from PBMCs, collected from culture after CMV antigen stimulation. This clonotype originated in a human donor in good health (CMV status not recorded). Some clones in this sample may be carry-over from other donors' samples. This sequence joins TRBV6-1 and TRBJ2-1; unclear D gene. The CDR3 is CASSSLRAPLANEQFF. The CDR3 nucleotides read TGTGCCAGCAGTTCCCTCCGGGCCCCCTTGGCTAATGAGCAGTTCTTC.